This T cell receptor beta chain was obtained from a study of blood T cell repertoires in COVID-19. About the research overall: Sample material is recorded as cDNA or gDNA derived from T cells, B-cell-depleted T cells, or PBMCs.

Assay used: immunoSEQ multiplex PCR; TCRdb lists only in-frame clones, some missing. The sample lists about 50,000 clones, around 86% occurring once. The CDR3 runs 15 residues. The junction had 7 bases not matched to a gene; V was cut back by 3 bases and J by 8 bases. Germline CDR1 reads MNHEY; CDR2 reads SVGAGI. One Seattle source followed patients from active infection through their disease course. What was sequenced was peripheral blood. The sequence derives from a woman of 80 years or more with COVID-19, enrolled during active disease. The chain links TRBV6-5 to TRBJ1-4; TRBD1 agrees at 9 bases. The CDR3 coding sequence is TGTGCCAGCAGTTATTCACAGGGGGCTGGAGAAAAACTGTTTTTT. It encodes CASSYSQGAGEKLFF.